The clone carrying this T cell receptor beta chain came up many times. Its antigen is still unknown. The ends lost 4 bases at V and 4 bases at J; junction bases unmatched: 21. CDR3 length: 20 amino acids. Germline loops: CDR1 SGHAT, CDR2 FQNNGV. Regions amplified from RNA transcripts were the TCR beta CDR3 regions. When the TCR CDR3 underwent first-round RT-PCR, the HTBI primer set was used. One entry per CDR3 protein results from TCRdb running MiXCR on the multiplex PCR reads. The sample contains 220,000 or so distinct CDR3 sequences, 16% of which appear only once. Exclusion followed for patients with uncontrolled infection, other autoimmune disease, pregnancy or lactation. The data belong to a study of T cells in Graves' hyperthyroidism and ophthalmopathy. Study-level points and caveats: Classification by a 13 V-J model distinguished ophthalmopathy from stable hyperthyroidism. Most thyroid clonotypes with frequency above 0.001 were detected in blood. It was a median approximately 6.9 months before onset that the model predicted ophthalmopathy.

The chain is built from TRBV11-2 and TRBJ1-2; TRBD1 matches 10 bases. The sample comprised blood. The sequence derives from a woman under 30 with Graves' ophthalmopathy. This CDR3 is CASSSRTGGQGSTGSYGYTF. The DNA of the CDR3 is TGTGCCAGCAGCTCCCGAACTGGGGGACAGGGGAGTACGGGAAGCTATGGCTACACCTTC.